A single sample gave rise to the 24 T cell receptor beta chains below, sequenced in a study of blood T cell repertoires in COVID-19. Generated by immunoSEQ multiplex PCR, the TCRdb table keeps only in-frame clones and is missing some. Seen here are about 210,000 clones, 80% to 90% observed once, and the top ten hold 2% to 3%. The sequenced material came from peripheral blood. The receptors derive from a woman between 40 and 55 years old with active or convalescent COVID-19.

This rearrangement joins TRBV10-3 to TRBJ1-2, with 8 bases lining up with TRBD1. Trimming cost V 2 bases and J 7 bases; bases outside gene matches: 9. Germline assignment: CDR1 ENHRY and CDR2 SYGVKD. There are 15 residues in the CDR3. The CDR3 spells CAISERGTGDVGYTF. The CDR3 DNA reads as TGTGCCATCAGTGAGAGGGGGACAGGAGATGTTGGCTACACCTTC.

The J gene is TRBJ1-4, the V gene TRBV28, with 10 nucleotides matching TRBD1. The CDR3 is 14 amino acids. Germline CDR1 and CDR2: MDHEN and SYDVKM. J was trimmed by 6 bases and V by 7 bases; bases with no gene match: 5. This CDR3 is CASKLTGGDEKLFF. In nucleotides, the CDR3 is TGTGCCAGCAAGTTGACAGGGGGCGATGAAAAACTGTTTTTT.

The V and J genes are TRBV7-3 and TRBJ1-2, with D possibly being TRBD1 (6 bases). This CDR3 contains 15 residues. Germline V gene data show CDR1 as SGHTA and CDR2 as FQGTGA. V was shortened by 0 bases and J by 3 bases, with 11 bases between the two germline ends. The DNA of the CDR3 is TGTGCCAGCAGCTTAACGGGTCCAGGGGACTATGGCTACACCTTC. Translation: CASSLTGPGDYGYTF.

CDR3 loop: CSAATNTEAFF. Written as DNA, the CDR3 is TGCAGTGCAGCAACGAACACTGAAGCTTTCTTT. V is TRBV20-1 and J is TRBJ1-1, with no clear D. Germline CDR1 is DFQATT and CDR2 is SNEGSKA (reference sequence). CDR3 size: 11 residues. With 6 bases removed from V and 1 base from J, the gap between germline ends came to 6 bases.

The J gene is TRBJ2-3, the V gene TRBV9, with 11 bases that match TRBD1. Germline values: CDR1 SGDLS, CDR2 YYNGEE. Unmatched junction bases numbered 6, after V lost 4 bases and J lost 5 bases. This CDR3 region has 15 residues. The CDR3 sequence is CASSLEGQGEDTQYF. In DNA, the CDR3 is TGTGCCAGCAGCCTCGAGGGACAGGGGGAAGATACGCAGTATTTT.

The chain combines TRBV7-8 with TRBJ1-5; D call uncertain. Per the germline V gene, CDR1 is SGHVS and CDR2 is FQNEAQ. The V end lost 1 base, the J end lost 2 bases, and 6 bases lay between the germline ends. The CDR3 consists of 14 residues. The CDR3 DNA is TGTGCCAGCAGCTTAGAGGGAGGCAATCAGCCCCAGCATTTT. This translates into CASSLEGGNQPQHF.

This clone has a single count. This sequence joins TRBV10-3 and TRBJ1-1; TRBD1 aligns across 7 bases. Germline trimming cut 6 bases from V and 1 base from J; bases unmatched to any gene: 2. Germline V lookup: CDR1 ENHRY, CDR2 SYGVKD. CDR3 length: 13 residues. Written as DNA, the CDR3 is TGTGCCATCAGGGGGACAGAGAACACTGAAGCTTTCTTT. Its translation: CAIRGTENTEAFF.

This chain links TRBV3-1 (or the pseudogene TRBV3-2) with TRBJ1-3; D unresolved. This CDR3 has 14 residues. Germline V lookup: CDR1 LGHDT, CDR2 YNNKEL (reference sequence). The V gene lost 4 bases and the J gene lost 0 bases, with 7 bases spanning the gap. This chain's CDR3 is CASSRSSSGNTIYF. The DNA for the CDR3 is TGTGCCAGCAGCCGGTCTAGCTCTGGAAACACCATATATTTT.

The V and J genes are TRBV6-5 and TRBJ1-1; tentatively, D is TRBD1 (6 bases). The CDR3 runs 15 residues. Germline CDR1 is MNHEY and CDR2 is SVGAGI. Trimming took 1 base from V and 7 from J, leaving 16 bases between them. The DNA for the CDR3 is TGTGCCAGCAGTTACTTAGGACAGCTCAGGGTTGAAGCTTTCTTT. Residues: CASSYLGQLRVEAFF.

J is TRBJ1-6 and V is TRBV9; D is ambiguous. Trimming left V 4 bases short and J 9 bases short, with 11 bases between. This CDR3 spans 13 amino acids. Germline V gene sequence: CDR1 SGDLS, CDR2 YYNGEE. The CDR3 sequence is CASSPGTVSPLHF. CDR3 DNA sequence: TGTGCCAGCAGCCCCGGAACAGTTTCACCCCTCCACTTT. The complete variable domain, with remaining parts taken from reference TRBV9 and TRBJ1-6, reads DSGVTQTPKHLITATGQRVTLRCSPRSGDLSVYWYQQSLDQGLQFLIQYYNGEERAKGNILERFSAQQFPDLHSELNLSSLELGDSALYFCASSPGTVSPLHFGNGTRLTVT.

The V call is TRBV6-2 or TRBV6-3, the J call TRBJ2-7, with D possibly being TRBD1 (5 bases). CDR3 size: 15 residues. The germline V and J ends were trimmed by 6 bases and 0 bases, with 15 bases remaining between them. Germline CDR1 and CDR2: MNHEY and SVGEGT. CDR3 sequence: CASSRSVGRSYEQYF. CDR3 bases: TGTGCCAGCAGCCGGTCGGTGGGGCGCTCCTACGAGCAGTACTTC.

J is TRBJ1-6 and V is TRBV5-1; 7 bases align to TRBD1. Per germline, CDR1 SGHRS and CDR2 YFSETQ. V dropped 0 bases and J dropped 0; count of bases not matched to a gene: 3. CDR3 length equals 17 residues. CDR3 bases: TGCGCCAGCAGCTTGGCGGACAGGAGCTCCTATAATTCACCCCTCCACTTT. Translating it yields CASSLADRSSYNSPLHF. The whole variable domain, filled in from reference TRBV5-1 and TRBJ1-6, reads KAGVTQTPRYLIKTRGQQVTLSCSPISGHRSVSWYQQTPGQGLQFLFEYFSETQRNKGNFPGRFSGRQFSNSRSEMNVSTLELGDSALYLCASSLADRSSYNSPLHFGNGTRLTVT.

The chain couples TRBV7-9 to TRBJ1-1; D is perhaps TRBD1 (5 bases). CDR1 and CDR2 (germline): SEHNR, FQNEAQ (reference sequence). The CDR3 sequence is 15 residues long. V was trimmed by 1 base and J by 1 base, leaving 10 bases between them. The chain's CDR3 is CASSLVRTGNTEAFF. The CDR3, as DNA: TGTGCCAGCAGCTTAGTTCGAACAGGGAACACTGAAGCTTTCTTT.

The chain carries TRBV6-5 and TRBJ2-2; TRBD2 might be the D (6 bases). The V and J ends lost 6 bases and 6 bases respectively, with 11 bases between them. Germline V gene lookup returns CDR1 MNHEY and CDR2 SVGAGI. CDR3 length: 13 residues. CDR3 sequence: CASRNSGAGELFF. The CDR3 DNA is TGTGCCAGCAGAAATAGCGGCGCCGGGGAGCTGTTTTTT.

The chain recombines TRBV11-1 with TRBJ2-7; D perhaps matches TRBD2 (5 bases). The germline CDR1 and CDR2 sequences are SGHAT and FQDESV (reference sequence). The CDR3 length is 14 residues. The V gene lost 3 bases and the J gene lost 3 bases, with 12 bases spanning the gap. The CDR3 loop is CASSFEVGSYEQYF. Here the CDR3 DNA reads TGTGCCAGCAGCTTCGAGGTGGGGAGCTACGAGCAGTACTTC.

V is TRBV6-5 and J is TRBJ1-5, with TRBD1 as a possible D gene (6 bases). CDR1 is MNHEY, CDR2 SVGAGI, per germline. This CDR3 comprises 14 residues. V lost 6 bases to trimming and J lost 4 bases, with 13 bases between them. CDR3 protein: CASSAVRGNQPQHF. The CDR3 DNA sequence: TGTGCCAGCAGCGCTGTCAGGGGTAATCAGCCCCAGCATTTT.

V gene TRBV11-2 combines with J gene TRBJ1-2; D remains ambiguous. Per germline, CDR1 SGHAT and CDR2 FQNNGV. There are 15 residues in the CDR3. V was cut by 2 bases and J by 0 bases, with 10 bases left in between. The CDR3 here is CASSLWTEANYGYTF. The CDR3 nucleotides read TGTGCCAGCAGCTTATGGACTGAAGCTAACTATGGCTACACCTTC.

CDR3 DNA: TGTGCCAGCTCACAGGGGGGGTCCGATCAGCCCCAGCATTTT. Its protein is CASSQGGSDQPQHF. The J gene is TRBJ1-5, the V gene TRBV18, with D maybe TRBD1 (6 bases). The CDR3 runs 14 residues. V lost 4 bases, J lost 5 bases, and 12 bases lay in between. The germline gives CDR1 KGHSH, CDR2 LQKENI. The complete variable domain, with remaining parts taken from reference TRBV18 and TRBJ1-5, reads NAGVMQNPRHLVRRRGQEARLRCSPMKGHSHVYWYRQLPEEGLKFMVYLQKENIIDESGMPKERFSAEFPKEGPSILRIQQVVRGDSAAYFCASSQGGSDQPQHFGDGTRLSIL.

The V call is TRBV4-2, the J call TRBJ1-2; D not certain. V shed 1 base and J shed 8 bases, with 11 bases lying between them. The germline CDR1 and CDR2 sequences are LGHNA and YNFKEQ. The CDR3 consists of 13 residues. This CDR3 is CASSQGRGNGYTF. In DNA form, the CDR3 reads TGTGCCAGCAGCCAAGGAAGAGGGAACGGCTACACCTTC.

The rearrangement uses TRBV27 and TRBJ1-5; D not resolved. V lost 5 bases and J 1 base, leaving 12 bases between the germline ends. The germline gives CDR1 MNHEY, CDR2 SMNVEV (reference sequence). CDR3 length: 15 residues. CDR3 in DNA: TGTGCCAGCAGTGTCCGACTAGGGAGCAATCAGCCCCAGCATTTT. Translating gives CASSVRLGSNQPQHF.

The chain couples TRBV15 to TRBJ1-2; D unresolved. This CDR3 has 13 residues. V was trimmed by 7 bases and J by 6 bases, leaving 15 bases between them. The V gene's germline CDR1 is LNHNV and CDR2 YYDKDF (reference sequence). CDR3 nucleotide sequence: TGTGCCACCACGGGTGGTACGTGGAATGGCTACACCTTC. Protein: CATTGGTWNGYTF.

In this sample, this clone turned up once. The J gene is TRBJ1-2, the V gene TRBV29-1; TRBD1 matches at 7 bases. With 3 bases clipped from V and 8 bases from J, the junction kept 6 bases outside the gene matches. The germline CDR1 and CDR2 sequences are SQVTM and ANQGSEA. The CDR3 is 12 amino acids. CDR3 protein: CSVDRAGGGYTF. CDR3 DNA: TGCAGCGTTGATCGGGCAGGGGGGGGCTACACCTTC. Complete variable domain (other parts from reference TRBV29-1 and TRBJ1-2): SAVISQKPSRDICQRGTSLTIQCQVDSQVTMMFWYRQQPGQSLTLIATANQGSEATYESGFVIDKFPISRPNLTFSTLTVSNMSPEDSSIYLCSVDRAGGGYTFGSGTRLTVV.

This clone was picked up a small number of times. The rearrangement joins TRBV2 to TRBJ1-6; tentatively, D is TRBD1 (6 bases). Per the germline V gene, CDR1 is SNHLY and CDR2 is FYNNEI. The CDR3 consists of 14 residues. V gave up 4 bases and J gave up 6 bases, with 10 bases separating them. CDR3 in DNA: TGTGCCAGCAGTGCGGAAGGGGGTAATTCACCCCTCCACTTT. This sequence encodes CASSAEGGNSPLHF.

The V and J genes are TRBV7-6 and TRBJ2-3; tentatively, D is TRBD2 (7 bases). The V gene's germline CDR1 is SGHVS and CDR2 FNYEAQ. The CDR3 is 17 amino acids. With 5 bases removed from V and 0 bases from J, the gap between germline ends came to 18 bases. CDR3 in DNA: TGTGCCAGCAGCCCGAGCTACGCGGGGGCTAGCACAGATACGCAGTATTTT. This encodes CASSPSYAGASTDTQYF.